What follows is one T cell receptor beta chain and its context. The antigen is undetermined. CDR3 length: 13 residues. Trimming left V 1 base short and J 11 bases short, with 14 bases between. Germline assignment: CDR1 SGHTA and CDR2 FQGNSA. The data originate from a study of beta chain features in type 1 diabetes. On the study more broadly: On cell yields, gender and age, patients and healthy donors were similar. Examination covered some 110,000,000 sorted cells spanning all samples. Overall study results and limits: With patients and controls alike, PCR might favor shorter templates to an equal degree. All four CD4+ subsets of Type 1 diabetes patients contained TCRB CDR3s that were moderately but significantly shorter.

Investigators reverse transcribed all isolated RNA, so they sequenced expressed TCRB transcripts. The method was immunoSEQ multiplex PCR; TCRdb's version includes in-frame clones alone and lacks a portion of them. The sample includes hundreds of thousands of clones, over 12% of them seen just once. The V gene is TRBV7-2, the J gene TRBJ1-1, with no clear D. Sequencing input: naive CD4+ T cells from blood. The source of this sequence is a young man with type 1 diabetes. As DNA, the CDR3 is TGTGCCAGCAGCTTAGGGGAAGACCAACTGGCTTTCTTT. It is translated as CASSLGEDQLAFF.